These 21 T cell receptor beta chains originate from one sample sequenced in a study of blood T cell repertoires in COVID-19. Only in-frame clones appear in the TCRdb table, and some are missing; sequencing was by immunoSEQ multiplex PCR. Of 250,000 to 300,000 clones in the sample, approximately 86% were seen once. Input material: peripheral blood. The receptors stem from a man in his late teens or twenties with active or convalescent COVID-19.

The chain carries TRBV11-3 and TRBJ2-5; 8 positions match TRBD2. The CDR3 runs to 15 residues. CDR1 is SGHNT and CDR2 is YENEEA in the germline V gene. Germline trimming cut 5 bases from V and 2 bases from J; bases unmatched to any gene: 7. CDR3: CASSHQASGQETQYF. For the CDR3, the DNA is TGTGCCAGCAGCCACCAGGCTAGCGGGCAAGAGACCCAGTACTTC.

This clone has a handful of counts. The chain is built from TRBV21-1 and TRBJ2-7; the table assigns TRBD2, which was not confirmed against the DNA. TRBV21-1 is a pseudogene. The CDR3 consists of 11 residues. CDR3 residues: CASSHGGEQYF. The CDR3 coding sequence is TGTGCCAGCAGCCATGGGGGGGAGCAGTACTTC.

This chain links TRBV15 with TRBJ2-2; D possibly corresponds to TRBD2 (6 bases). Germline V gene sequence: CDR1 LNHNV, CDR2 YYDKDF (reference sequence). CDR3 length: 16 residues. Trimming shortened V by 1 base and J by 6 bases, and 15 bases separated the two germline ends. The CDR3 region has the DNA TGTGCCACCAGCAGAGCTGGGGGGTTTGTTGCCGGGGAGCTGTTTTTT. Protein product: CATSRAGGFVAGELFF.

This chain connects TRBV4-2 to TRBJ2-1; 10 positions agree with TRBD2. The CDR3 sequence is 16 residues long. V shed 1 base and J 8 bases; nucleotides not matched to a gene: 8. Germline loops: CDR1 LGHNA, CDR2 YNFKEQ. In nucleotides, the CDR3 is TGTGCCAGCAGCCAAGTCTCGACTAGCGGGCAACATGAGCAGTTCTTC. Its protein product is CASSQVSTSGQHEQFF.

The chain uses TRBV5-6 and TRBJ2-7; maybe TRBD2 (6 bases). This CDR3 has 16 amino acids. The V gene's germline CDR1 is SGHDT and CDR2 YYEEEE. V was cut by 3 bases and J by 2 bases, with 18 bases left in between. CDR3 bases: TGTGCCAGCAGCTGGGCGGGGCTGGGAGCCACCTACGAGCAGTACTTC. Translating it yields CASSWAGLGATYEQYF.

The chain employs TRBV6-5 and TRBJ2-1; 8 bases match TRBD1. The germline CDR1 and CDR2 sequences are MNHEY and SVGAGI. This CDR3 has 12 residues. Losses at the gene ends were 8 bases for V and 7 bases for J; bases not matched to a gene: 4. The CDR3 loop reads CASGDRRNEQFF. For the CDR3, the DNA is TGTGCCAGCGGGGACAGGCGAAATGAGCAGTTCTTC.

J is TRBJ1-2 and V is TRBV2, with TRBD1 matching 7 bases. The CDR3 extends over 13 amino acids. The germline V gene encodes CDR1 SNHLY and CDR2 FYNNEI. V shed 8 bases and J 6 bases; nucleotides not matched to a gene: 9. CDR3: CASSLTGADGYTF. CDR3 nucleotide sequence: TGTGCCAGCTCCCTTACAGGGGCCGATGGCTACACCTTC.

This chain connects TRBV6-2 or TRBV6-3 to TRBJ1-2; D is perhaps TRBD1 (6 bases). V was cut by 4 bases and J by 4 bases, with 16 bases left in between. Germline CDR1 and CDR2: MNHEY and SVGEGT. CDR3 length: 15 residues. In nucleotides, the CDR3 is TGTGCCAGCAGTTTTCGTACGACAGGACCCTATGGCTACACCTTC. Translating it yields CASSFRTTGPYGYTF.

V is TRBV28 and J is TRBJ1-1; TRBD1 agrees at 8 bases. The CDR3 extends over 16 amino acids. Germline V gives CDR1 MDHEN, CDR2 SYDVKM. The V gene end was trimmed by 6 bases and the J gene end by 8 bases; junction bases not matched to a gene: 17. DNA of the CDR3: TGTGCCAGCAGCTCCGGGACAGGACCTTCCCGCCACGAAGCTTTCTTT. This encodes CASSSGTGPSRHEAFF.

The gene calls are TRBV12-3 or TRBV12-4 and TRBJ1-2, with D unresolved. The V end was cut by 5 bases, the J end by 8 bases, with 12 bases between. The CDR3 is made up of 12 amino acids. The CDR3 coding sequence is TGTGCCAGCAGTCTGACTCCCGACGGCTACACCTTC. It encodes CASSLTPDGYTF.

The rearrangement uses TRBV7-2 and TRBJ1-2; TRBD1 is a possible D gene (6 bases). V was clipped by 1 base and J by 4 bases, with 22 bases between them. The V gene's germline CDR1 is SGHTA and CDR2 FQGNSA. The CDR3 has 18 residues. For the CDR3, the DNA is TGTGCCAGCAGCTTAGACTTACAGGGAGCCCTTACAATCTATGGCTACACCTTC. Translating it yields CASSLDLQGALTIYGYTF.

Worth noting for this clone: The same CDR3 also results from other DNA sequences found in this sample. This chain connects TRBV9 to TRBJ2-1, with a possible D match to TRBD2 (6 bases). The CDR3 covers 13 residues. The germline V gene encodes CDR1 SGDLS and CDR2 YYNGEE. Trimming took 3 bases from V and 10 from J, leaving 14 bases between them. CDR3 loop: CASSDSGSGEQFF. CDR3 in DNA: TGTGCCAGCAGCGACTCCGGGAGTGGCGAGCAGTTCTTC.

This chain joins TRBV11-1 and TRBJ2-7; 7 positions match TRBD1. V gave up 10 bases and J gave up 1 base; unmatched junction bases: 10. The CDR3 loop spans 14 amino acids. Germline CDR1 reads SGHAT; CDR2 reads FQDESV (reference sequence). The CDR3 DNA follows: TGTGCCACCCTATCCGGGACAGAGTCCTACGAGCAGTACTTC. Its protein product is CATLSGTESYEQYF.

The rearrangement joins TRBV10-1 to TRBJ2-2, with TRBD1 as a possible D gene (6 bases). CDR3 length: 14 amino acids. V was trimmed by 6 bases and J by 4 bases, leaving 12 bases between them. Germline CDR1 is WNHNN and CDR2 is SYGVQD (reference sequence). Written as DNA, the CDR3 is TGCGCCAGCAGAGTCAGGGGACGCACCGGGGAGCTGTTTTTT. Translating gives CASRVRGRTGELFF.

The rearrangement links TRBV5-5 to TRBJ1-3; D unresolved. V shed 4 bases and J shed 4 bases, with 15 bases lying between them. Per germline, CDR1 SGHKS and CDR2 YYEKEE (reference sequence). This CDR3 is 15 amino acids long. The CDR3, as DNA: TGTGCCAGCAGCCCCACGGGGTTGGCGGGAAACACCATATATTTT. Protein: CASSPTGLAGNTIYF.

The CDR3 sequence is CASTDRGRFTGELFF. The DNA for the CDR3 is TGTGCCAGCACGGACAGGGGGCGATTCACCGGGGAGCTGTTTTTT. This sequence joins TRBV2 and TRBJ2-2, with TRBD1 identical over 11 bases. The J segment lost 4 bases and the V segment lost 7 bases, leaving 5 bases of the junction unmatched. CDR1 and CDR2 from the germline V gene are SNHLY and FYNNEI. The CDR3 contains 15 residues. The full variable domain, with the rest looked up from reference TRBV2 and TRBJ2-2, is EPEVTQTPSHQVTQMGQEVILRCVPISNHLYFYWYRQILGQKVEFLVSFYNNEISEKSEIFDDQFSVERPDGSNFTLKIRSTKLEDSAMYFCASTDRGRFTGELFFGEGSRLTVL.

V and J are TRBV28 and TRBJ1-1; 11 bases map to TRBD1. V was pared by 8 bases and J by 3 bases, with 5 bases of the junction left unmatched. Germline lookup yields CDR1 MDHEN and CDR2 SYDVKM. The CDR3 spans 14 residues. CDR3 protein: CASRSGQGDTEAFF. For the CDR3, the DNA is TGTGCCAGCCGGTCGGGACAGGGGGACACTGAAGCTTTCTTT.

The gene calls are TRBV28 and TRBJ2-5; 14 bases align to TRBD2. Germline values: CDR1 MDHEN, CDR2 SYDVKM. This CDR3 comprises 19 residues. Trimming removed 3 bases from V and 5 bases from J; junction bases left unmatched: 14. The CDR3 DNA is TGTGCCAGCAGTTTCCCCGGGACTAGCGGGAGATGGTGGTGGGAGACCCAGTACTTC. Encoded protein: CASSFPGTSGRWWWETQYF. Together with reference TRBV28 and TRBJ2-5, the CDR3 gives the full variable domain: DVKVTQSSRYLVKRTGEKVFLECVQDMDHENMFWYRQDPGLGLRLIYFSYDVKMKEKGDIPEGYSVSREKKERFSLILESASTNQTSMYLCASSFPGTSGRWWWETQYFGPGTRLLVL.

This clone showed up just a few times. The rearrangement joins TRBV7-3 to TRBJ2-1; 12 nucleotides agree with TRBD2. The CDR3 runs to 16 residues. Germline assignment: CDR1 SGHTA and CDR2 FQGTGA. Unmatched junction bases numbered 7, after V lost 3 bases and J lost 7 bases. The CDR3 bases are TGTGCCAGCAGCTTGGCTAGCGGGAGGGGTCCAAATGAGCAGTTCTTC. Protein: CASSLASGRGPNEQFF.

The V and J genes are TRBV30 and TRBJ1-1, with no clear D. The CDR3 is 15 amino acids. Trimming removed 1 base from V and 1 base from J, with 13 bases in between. The germline CDR1 and CDR2 sequences are GTSNPN and SVGIG (reference sequence). As DNA, the CDR3 is TGTGCCTGGAGTGGCCGAGTTCTGCCGAACACTGAAGCTTTCTTT. Translating it yields CAWSGRVLPNTEAFF.

The V and J genes are TRBV30 and TRBJ1-2; D ambiguous. In germline, CDR1 is GTSNPN, CDR2 SVGIG (reference sequence). Trimming left V 3 bases short and J 2 bases short, with 7 bases between. CDR3 length: 12 amino acids. The CDR3 reads CAWRRPNYGYTF. In nucleotides, the CDR3 is TGTGCCTGGAGGAGGCCCAACTATGGCTACACCTTC.